A single sample is the source of the 32 T cell receptor beta chains below, sequenced in a study of shared clonotypes between healthy human individuals. Only in-frame clones appear in the TCRdb table, and some are missing; sequencing was by immunoSEQ multiplex PCR. Among about 460,000 clones listed, 75% to 80% were seen once. Sequences were obtained from PBMCs. The receptors come from a woman aged 35 to 49 in good health. Some clones in this sample may be carry-over from other donors' samples.

V and J are TRBV4-3 and TRBJ1-2, with D unclear. CDR1 and CDR2 from the germline V gene are LGHNA and YSLEER. The CDR3 loop spans 14 amino acids. V gave up 3 bases and J gave up 8 bases, with 16 bases separating them. For the CDR3, the DNA is TGCGCCAGCAGCCAGGTCGGCAGTCCCATCGGCTACACCTTC. Amino acid sequence: CASSQVGSPIGYTF.

The chain employs TRBV6-9 and TRBJ1-6; D call uncertain. The CDR3 loop spans 16 amino acids. Germline V gene lookup returns CDR1 MNHGY and CDR2 SVAAGI. Trimming cost V 0 bases and J 7 bases, with 13 bases left between them. CDR3 sequence: CASSYSYRPLNSPLHF. In nucleotides, the CDR3 is TGTGCCAGCAGTTATTCGTATCGGCCGTTGAATTCACCCCTCCACTTT.

The chain uses TRBV15 and TRBJ2-5; D gene unclear. The CDR3 runs 16 residues. V lost 4 bases, J lost 7 bases, and 22 bases lay in between. Germline values: CDR1 LNHNV, CDR2 YYDKDF (reference sequence). CDR3 protein: CATSIVYSGARRTQYF. The CDR3 DNA follows: TGTGCCACCAGCATCGTTTATAGTGGCGCACGAAGGACCCAGTACTTC. Supplemented by reference TRBV15 and TRBJ2-5, the full variable domain reads DAMVIQNPRYQVTQFGKPVTLSCSQTLNHNVMYWYQQKSSQAPKLLFHYYDKDFNNEADTPDNFQSRRPNTSFCFLDIRSPGLGDTAMYLCATSIVYSGARRTQYFGPGTRLLVL.

Remarks on this clone: This sequence may be a read error, since a much larger clone differs from it by one base. Other DNA sequences within the sample encode an identical CDR3. The chain combines TRBV9 with TRBJ2-1; D not certain. From germline, CDR1 is SGDLS and CDR2 YYNGEE. CDR3 length: 15 residues. The CDR3 here is CASSVDPSSYNEQFF. DNA of the CDR3: TGTGCCAGCAGCGTAGACCCGAGCTCCTACAATGAGCAATTCTTC. Looking up the rest from reference TRBV9 and TRBJ2-1 gives the full variable domain: DSGVTQTPKHLITATGQRVTLRCSPRSGDLSVYWYQQSLDQGLQFLIQYYNGEERAKGNILERFSAQQFPDLHSELNLSSLELGDSALYFCASSVDPSSYNEQFFGPGTRLTVL.

This clone was seen more than once but under ten times. The same CDR3 is also encoded by other DNA sequences in this sample. V usage is TRBV4-1 and J usage is TRBJ2-2, with 15 bases that match TRBD2. CDR1 and CDR2 (germline): MGHRA, YSYEKL. Trimming cost V 1 base and J 0 bases; bases outside gene matches: 6. This CDR3 has 20 residues. CDR3 sequence reads: CASSQVGLAGGNTNTGELFF. DNA of the CDR3: TGCGCCAGCAGCCAAGTTGGACTAGCGGGAGGGAATACGAACACCGGGGAGCTGTTTTTT.

CDR3 region: CASSPHPEGYF. Here the CDR3 DNA reads TGTGCCAGCAGCCCACACCCGGAGGGGTACTTC. This rearrangement joins TRBV14 to TRBJ2-7; maybe TRBD2 (6 bases). Germline CDR1 reads SGHDN; CDR2 reads FVKESK. V was cut by 4 bases and J by 12 bases, with 13 bases left in between. The CDR3 loop spans 11 amino acids.

The V call is TRBV10-3, the J call TRBJ2-7; 10 positions agree with TRBD1. This CDR3 comprises 12 residues. Looked up from germline, CDR1 is ENHRY and CDR2 is SYGVKD. Trimming cost V 8 bases and J 7 bases; bases outside gene matches: 5. Here the CDR3 reads CAIRGTGDEQYF. CDR3 nucleotides: TGTGCCATCCGCGGGACAGGGGATGAGCAGTACTTC.

The chain carries TRBV11-3 and TRBJ1-4; 7 bases fit TRBD1. Germline loops: CDR1 SGHNT, CDR2 YENEEA. V trimming: 5 bases; J trimming: 7 bases; junction bases outside the gene matches: 13. The CDR3 totals 16 residues. CDR3 amino acids: CASSPGTGEEGEKLFF. In DNA, the CDR3 is TGTGCCAGCAGCCCAGGAACAGGGGAAGAAGGTGAAAAACTGTTTTTT.

As regards this clone: This same CDR3 is encoded by further DNA sequences in the sample. This chain uses TRBV18 with TRBJ2-3; D unclear. With 5 bases removed from V and 0 bases from J, the gap between germline ends came to 3 bases. Germline loops: CDR1 KGHSH, CDR2 LQKENI. The CDR3 contains 12 residues. CDR3: CASSSSTDTQYF. CDR3 coding DNA: TGTGCCAGCTCATCTAGCACAGATACGCAGTATTTT.

The J gene is TRBJ2-7, the V gene TRBV5-1; 16 bases match TRBD2. The CDR3 extends over 17 amino acids. CDR1 is SGHRS and CDR2 is YFSETQ in the germline V gene. V lost 4 bases, J lost 3 bases, and 7 bases stayed unmatched. The CDR3 DNA follows: TGCGCCAGCAGCCACGGGACTAGCGGGAGGGGAAACTACGAGCAGTACTTC. Translation: CASSHGTSGRGNYEQYF. The full variable domain, completed using reference TRBV5-1 and TRBJ2-7, is KAGVTQTPRYLIKTRGQQVTLSCSPISGHRSVSWYQQTPGQGLQFLFEYFSETQRNKGNFPGRFSGRQFSNSRSEMNVSTLELGDSALYLCASSHGTSGRGNYEQYFGPGTRLTVT.

This clone was seen at least ten times. The chain is built from TRBV14 and TRBJ2-1; no definite D call. The CDR3 is 14 amino acids. Per the germline V gene, CDR1 is SGHDN and CDR2 is FVKESK. Trimming stripped 4 bases from V and 4 bases from J, with 11 bases between. The CDR3 DNA sequence: TGTGCCAGCAGCCCCACGGCCGGGTACAATGAGCAGTTCTTC. Translating it yields CASSPTAGYNEQFF. The full variable domain, in which reference TRBV14 and TRBJ2-1 provide the parts outside the CDR3, is EAGVTQFPSHSVIEKGQTVTLRCDPISGHDNLYWYRRVMGKEIKFLLHFVKESKQDESGMPNNRFLAERTGGTYSTLKVQPAELEDSGVYFCASSPTAGYNEQFFGPGTRLTVL.

The chain is built from TRBV5-1 and TRBJ2-5; 10 nucleotides agree with TRBD2. The CDR3 sequence is 14 residues long. Trimming at V came to 3 bases and at J to 5 bases, leaving 4 bases not matched to a gene. Per the germline V gene, CDR1 is SGHRS and CDR2 is YFSETQ. The CDR3 spells CASSWSSGRETQYF. As DNA, the CDR3 is TGCGCCAGCAGCTGGAGTAGCGGGAGGGAGACCCAGTACTTC.

The J gene is TRBJ1-1, the V gene TRBV7-8; D remains unclear. The CDR3 consists of 14 residues. With 0 bases removed from V and 4 bases from J, the gap between germline ends came to 9 bases. CDR1 is SGHVS, CDR2 FQNEAQ, per germline. Here the CDR3 DNA reads TGTGCCAGCAGCTTAGCCGGGGTCTTCACTGAAGCTTTCTTT. This encodes CASSLAGVFTEAFF.

As to this clone: The junction does not match germline at one end; this may be a read error. This chain connects TRBV10-2 to TRBJ2-5, with no clear D. The CDR3 is 11 amino acids. Germline loops: CDR1 WSHSY, CDR2 SAAADI. The CDR3 DNA reads as TGCGCCAGCAGCCTACAAGAGAACCAGTACTTC. Amino acids: CASSLQENQYF.

As concerns this clone: The junction and the germline gene differ at one end; a read error may be behind it. V and J are TRBV7-9 and TRBJ2-3; 7 nucleotides align to TRBD2. Germline CDR1 is SEHNR and CDR2 is FQNEAQ (reference sequence). The CDR3 totals 14 residues. The CDR3 coding sequence is TGTGCCAGCAGCTTACTACAGGACGCCACTGGGAGGGATTTT. This encodes CASSLLQDATGRDF.

A note on this clone: A far larger clone is one nucleotide away, so this likely arose from a read error. The CDR3 end shows no conserved phenylalanine or tryptophan, and so a read error is likely. J is TRBJ2-7 and V is TRBV2; D unresolved. CDR3 length: 13 amino acids. V gave up 7 bases and J gave up 2 bases, with 12 bases separating them. Germline V gives CDR1 SNHLY, CDR2 FYNNEI. This chain's CDR3 is CASTRQIAYEQYS. As DNA, the CDR3 is TGTGCCAGCACTCGTCAGATAGCCTACGAGCAGTACTCC.

The J gene is TRBJ2-7, the V gene TRBV2; 9 nucleotides align to TRBD2. Germline loops: CDR1 SNHLY, CDR2 FYNNEI. Trimming removed 6 bases from V and 2 bases from J; junction bases left unmatched: 5. This CDR3 region has 14 residues. CDR3 loop: CASRNSSGTYEQYF. As DNA, the CDR3 is TGTGCCAGCAGGAATTCTAGCGGGACCTACGAGCAGTACTTC. Full variable domain (remainder filled in from reference TRBV2 and TRBJ2-7): EPEVTQTPSHQVTQMGQEVILRCVPISNHLYFYWYRQILGQKVEFLVSFYNNEISEKSEIFDDQFSVERPDGSNFTLKIRSTKLEDSAMYFCASRNSSGTYEQYFGPGTRLTVT.

The chain joins TRBV19 to TRBJ2-1; TRBD2 agrees at 7 bases. V was pared by 7 bases and J by 4 bases, with 7 bases of the junction left unmatched. The CDR3 covers 14 residues. Germline assignment: CDR1 LNHDA and CDR2 SQIVND (reference sequence). As DNA, the CDR3 is TGTGCCAGTACCGCGGGAGAGGGGTACAATGAGCAGTTCTTC. Protein product: CASTAGEGYNEQFF.

This clone was seen a single time. V and J are TRBV15 and TRBJ2-7; D unresolved. CDR1 LNHNV and CDR2 YYDKDF come from the germline V gene (reference sequence). The CDR3 covers 13 residues. V was pared by 5 bases and J by 0 bases, with 8 bases between. CDR3 bases: TGTGCCACCAGCCCGATCGACTCCTACGAGCAGTACTTC. As protein: CATSPIDSYEQYF.

The chain employs TRBV19 and TRBJ2-7; D perhaps matches TRBD2 (6 bases). The V end was cut by 3 bases, the J end by 2 bases, with 11 bases between. CDR1 and CDR2 (germline): LNHDA, SQIVND (reference sequence). This CDR3 is built from 14 residues. The CDR3 sequence: CASSISSDTYEQYF. CDR3 DNA: TGTGCCAGTAGTATTTCTAGCGATACCTACGAGCAGTACTTC.

This rearrangement joins TRBV7-9 to TRBJ2-7, with 7 bases lining up with TRBD1. The length of the CDR3 is 14 residues. With 9 bases clipped from V and 6 bases from J, the junction kept 14 bases outside the gene matches. In germline, CDR1 is SEHNR, CDR2 FQNEAQ (reference sequence). The CDR3 DNA follows: TGTGCCAGATGGAACAGGGGCAAGGTGGGCGAGCAGTACTTC. Translated: CARWNRGKVGEQYF.

The chain has TRBV7-3 and TRBJ2-2; 8 positions match TRBD1. V was clipped by 5 bases and J by 1 base; unmatched bases: 6. The CDR3 length is 16 residues. The germline CDR1 and CDR2 sequences are SGHTA and FQGTGA. The CDR3 DNA follows: TGTGCCAGCAGCGAGGCCGGGACAGGGAACACCGGGGAGCTGTTTTTT. Translation gives CASSEAGTGNTGELFF.

V is TRBV6-1 and J is TRBJ1-5, with 8 positions matching TRBD1. The J segment lost 5 bases and the V segment lost 4 bases, leaving 1 base of the junction unmatched. The CDR3 extends over 13 amino acids. Looked up from germline, CDR1 is MNHNS and CDR2 is SASEGT. DNA for the CDR3: TGTGCCAGCAGTGTGGACAGGGATCAGCCCCAGCATTTT. Translation: CASSVDRDQPQHF.

The J gene is TRBJ1-2, the V gene TRBV18; D perhaps matches TRBD1 (5 bases). With 4 bases removed from V and 2 bases from J, the gap between germline ends came to 8 bases. The germline gives CDR1 KGHSH, CDR2 LQKENI. This CDR3 contains 13 residues. The CDR3 reads CASSQTVNYGYTF. The CDR3 nucleotides read TGTGCCAGCTCACAGACAGTGAACTATGGCTACACCTTC.

The chain recombines TRBV5-1 with TRBJ2-7, with TRBD2 identical over 8 bases. The CDR3 extends over 14 amino acids. J was trimmed by 6 bases and V by 5 bases; bases with no gene match: 10. CDR1 SGHRS and CDR2 YFSETQ come from the germline V gene. In nucleotides, the CDR3 is TGCGCCAGCAGTGTTTCAAGCGGGAGTCGCGAGCAGTACTTC. This encodes CASSVSSGSREQYF.

Comments on this clone: This likely stems from a read error, as it lies one base from a far larger clone. The chain links TRBV30 to TRBJ2-3; D is tentatively TRBD1 or TRBD2 (5 bases each). With 5 bases removed from V and 1 base from J, the gap between germline ends came to 16 bases. The CDR3 is 15 residues long. Germline V gene lookup returns CDR1 GTSNPN and CDR2 SVGIG (reference sequence). The CDR3 protein is CAWGEVGTGTDTQYF. In nucleotides, the CDR3 is TGTGCCTGGGGTGAGGTGGGGACGGGCACAGATACGCAGTATTTT. The full variable domain, with the rest looked up from reference TRBV30 and TRBJ2-3, is SQTIHQWPATLVQPVGSPLSLECTVEGTSNPNLYWYRQAAGRGLQLLFYSVGIGQISSEVPQNLSASRPQDRQFILSSKKLLLSDSGFYLCAWGEVGTGTDTQYFGPGTRLTVL.

This clone was recorded a few times. The CDR3 DNA reads as TGTGCCAGTAGTAAACAGGGAAGGCTCGAGCAGTACTTC. Encoded protein: CASSKQGRLEQYF. The chain uses TRBV19 and TRBJ2-7; tentatively, D is TRBD1 (6 bases). CDR3 length: 13 residues. Trimming left V 4 bases short and J 6 bases short, with 13 bases between. Per germline, CDR1 LNHDA and CDR2 SQIVND (reference sequence).

The rearrangement joins TRBV27 to TRBJ2-1, with D hard to call. Trimming cost V 6 bases and J 4 bases, with 7 bases left between them. CDR1 and CDR2 from the germline V gene are MNHEY and SMNVEV (reference sequence). CDR3 size: 12 residues. Here the CDR3 reads CASRPLYNEQFF. For the CDR3, the DNA is TGTGCCAGCAGACCCCTTTACAATGAGCAGTTCTTC.

This clone was picked up a small number of times. The chain couples TRBV14 to TRBJ2-1, with 7 bases fitting TRBD2. After removal of 1 base from V and 10 bases from J, the junction contained 4 bases not matched to a gene. The germline gives CDR1 SGHDN, CDR2 FVKESK. CDR3 length: 13 residues. The DNA of the CDR3 is TGTGCCAGCAGCCAAGTTCGGGGAGGGGAGCAGTTCTTC. It yields the protein CASSQVRGGEQFF.

V usage is TRBV6-1 and J usage is TRBJ2-3; TRBD2 aligns across 14 bases. V trimming: 7 bases; J trimming: 6 bases; junction bases outside the gene matches: 6. The V gene's germline CDR1 is MNHNS and CDR2 SASEGT. This CDR3 has 15 residues. The CDR3 sequence is CASTGLAGVADTQYF. The CDR3 region has the DNA TGTGCCAGCACGGGACTAGCGGGAGTTGCGGATACGCAGTATTTT.

The gene calls are TRBV15 and TRBJ2-3; maybe TRBD2 (5 bases). CDR3 size: 14 residues. The ends were cut back, 8 bases at V and 1 base at J, with 13 bases in the middle. Germline CDR1 and CDR2: LNHNV and YYDKDF (reference sequence). DNA of the CDR3: TGTGCCACCCTGAAGGGTAGCGGCACAGATACGCAGTATTTT. Its protein is CATLKGSGTDTQYF.

The chain uses TRBV7-9 and TRBJ2-2; tentatively, D is TRBD1 (5 bases). Germline CDR1 SEHNR, CDR2 FQNEAQ (reference sequence). V lost 1 base, J lost 8 bases, and 14 bases lay in between. CDR3 size: 15 residues. The CDR3 region has the DNA TGTGCCAGCAGCTTAGGACAAGGGGCTGAAGGGGAGCTGTTTTTT. It specifies CASSLGQGAEGELFF.